This TCR beta chain was profiled in a study of T cell responses to AZD1222 COVID-19 vaccine (dated by TCRdb to the early 2020s). Regarding the research as a whole: TCR sequencing covered about 230 trial participants: some 210 given two doses of AZD1222 and about 26 given two doses of MenACWY control vaccine. Enrollment into the trials was organized by age into subgroups of 18-55, 56-69 and 70-plus years, and those subgroups contained around 150, 28 and 57 TCR-sequenced participants, respectively.

Trimming removed 5 bases from V and 5 bases from J; the gene matches leave 11 bases unexplained. The CDR3 goes from the cysteine to the phenylalanine over 16 residues. Just the 48-base CDR3 DNA is kept, in frame starting at base 1. The germline V gene (reference sequence) yields SEHNR for CDR1 and FQNEAQ for CDR2. What the authors observed across the whole study: Vaccine-associated CD4 TCRs spanned the whole spike protein, with dominant responses in regions 160-218 and 743-854. Nearly half of unique spike-specific TCRs reportedly recognized epitopes outside regions mutated in the B.1.351 and B.1.1.7 variants. The 56-69-year group was small, and its depth increase did not reach significance, likely because of low power. After two AZD1222 doses, both the breadth and the depth of spike-specific TCRs were significantly higher than at day 0 and than in MenACWY recipients. Most participants were white British and females outnumbered males, and the authors suggested that clonal diversity may have been underestimated. Because no day 14 peak-response samples were available, the repertoires could be characterized only after the peak T cell response. Conclusions about previously exposed vaccinees are limited because only five to seven AZD1222 recipients were SARS-CoV-2 seropositive at baseline.

The time point label of this sample denotes: about 28 days (+/-7) after the second vaccine dose. Because spike-specific TCR depth and breadth did not differ between the two schedules, AZD1222 recipients who got a second dose at roughly 4 weeks were pooled with those who got a second dose at roughly 12 weeks. Vaccinee samples were obtained from the UK trials COV001 and COV002, which included a single-blind randomized controlled phase 2/3 trial of AZD1222 (ChAdOx1 nCoV-19) in healthy adults. Trial participant PBMC samples were collected at day 0 and day 28 after the second dose for TCRbeta chain sequencing. The CDR3 regions of human TCRbeta chains were analyzed by immunosequencing. Under the source paper's analysis protocol: TCRs in the repertoires were compared against a reference library of SARS-CoV-2-specific TCRs that had been generated with the MIRA antigen-specificity platform. Breadth was defined as the fraction of unique TCRs that were SARS-CoV-2-associated, and depth was defined as the fraction of total T cells that were SARS-CoV-2-associated. Using the MIRA data, every spike-specific TCR was mapped to the spike region that the TCR reacted to and assigned to either a CD4 or a CD8 class. Log10-transformed breadth and depth values were compared by one-way ANOVA with Sidak's multiple comparisons tests. TCRdb retrieved this table from immuneACCESS and kept in-frame rearrangements only. Not all clones are present; in checked studies, unresolved V genes account for under half, and no reason is known for the remainder. V and J calls and clone size come straight from that table; D and trimming were deduced from the DNA. For this sample the table gives about 120,000 clones, of which approximately 90% were detected only once. The top ten clonotypes cover roughly 1.5% of the sample.

Points on this clone: The clone's antigen remains unknown. The input lacks base qualities; no much larger clone sits a single base away.

Recombination linked TRBV7-9 to TRBJ2-5; 10 of the junction bases match TRBD1. This sample comprised peripheral blood, obtained 28 days after the second AZD1222 dose. The source of this sequence is an adult who received the AZD1222 COVID-19 vaccine. The CDR3 is CASSPLPGQGSETQYF. The nucleotide sequence is given as TGTGCCAGCAGCCCGCTCCCGGGACAGGGGTCGGAGACCCAGTACTTC.